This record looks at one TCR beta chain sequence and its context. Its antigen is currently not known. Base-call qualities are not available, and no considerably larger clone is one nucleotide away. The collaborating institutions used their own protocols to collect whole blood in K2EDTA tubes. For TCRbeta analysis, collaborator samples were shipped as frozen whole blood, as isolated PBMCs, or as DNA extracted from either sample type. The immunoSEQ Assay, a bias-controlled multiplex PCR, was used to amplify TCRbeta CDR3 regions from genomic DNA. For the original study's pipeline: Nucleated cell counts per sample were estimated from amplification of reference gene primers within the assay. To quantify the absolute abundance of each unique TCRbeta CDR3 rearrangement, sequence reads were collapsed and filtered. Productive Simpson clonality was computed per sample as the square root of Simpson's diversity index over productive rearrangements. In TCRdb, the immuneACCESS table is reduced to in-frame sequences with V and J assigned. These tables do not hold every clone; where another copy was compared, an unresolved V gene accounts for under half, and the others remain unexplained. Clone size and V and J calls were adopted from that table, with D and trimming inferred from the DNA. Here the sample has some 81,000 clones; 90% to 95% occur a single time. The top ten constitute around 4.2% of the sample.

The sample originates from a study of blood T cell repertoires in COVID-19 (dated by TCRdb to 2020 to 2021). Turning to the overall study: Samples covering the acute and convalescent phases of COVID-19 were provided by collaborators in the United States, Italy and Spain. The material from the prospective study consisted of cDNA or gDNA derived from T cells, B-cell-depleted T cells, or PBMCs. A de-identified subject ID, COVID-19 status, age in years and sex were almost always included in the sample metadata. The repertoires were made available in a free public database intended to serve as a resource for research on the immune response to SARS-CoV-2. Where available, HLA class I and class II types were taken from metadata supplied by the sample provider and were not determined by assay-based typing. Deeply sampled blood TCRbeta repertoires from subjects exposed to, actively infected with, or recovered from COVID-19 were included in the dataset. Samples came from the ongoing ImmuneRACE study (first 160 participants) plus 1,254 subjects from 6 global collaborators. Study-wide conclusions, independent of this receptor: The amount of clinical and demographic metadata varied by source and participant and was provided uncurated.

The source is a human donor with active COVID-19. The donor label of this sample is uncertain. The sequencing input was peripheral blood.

The DNA reads TGTGCCAGCAGTGTCGGACTACGTGAAGCTTTCTTT. It specifies CASSVGLREAFF. The chain is made from TRBV2 and TRBJ1-1; the D gene assignment is ambiguous. The CDR3 runs 12 residues from the cysteine to the phenylalanine. The entry retains the CDR3 DNA only, 36 bases that are in frame from base 1. V loses 4 bases of germline sequence and J loses 7 bases, and the interval between the two ends is 10 bases. Taken from the germline V gene, the CDR1 and CDR2 loops are SNHLY and FYNNEI.